One and the same sample provided the 30 T cell receptor beta chains below, sequenced in a study of CD8 T cells in ankylosing spondylitis. TCRdb reanalysed the 5' RACE reads using MiXCR and keeps one entry per CDR3 protein. The profile shows hundreds of thousands of distinct CDR3 sequences, approximately 22% of them singletons. Sequenced sample: blood, either unsorted or a sorted T cell fraction (not recorded which). Receptor source: a male donor with ankylosing spondylitis or in good health (not recorded which).

This clonotype was recorded a few times. The V call is TRBV5-1, the J call TRBJ1-6; TRBD1 aligns across 11 bases. Trimming at V came to 4 bases and at J to 10 bases, leaving 10 bases not matched to a gene. Germline CDR1 SGHRS, CDR2 YFSETQ. The CDR3 totals 16 residues. CDR3 bases: TGCGCCAGCAGCCCCCGGGACAGGGGGAGAGGGTCACCCCTCCACTTT. It translates to CASSPRDRGRGSPLHF. Based on the CDR3 plus reference TRBV5-1 and TRBJ1-6, the full variable domain is KAGVTQTPRYLIKTRGQQVTLSCSPISGHRSVSWYQQTPGQGLQFLFEYFSETQRNKGNFPGRFSGRQFSNSRSEMNVSTLELGDSALYLCASSPRDRGRGSPLHFGNGTRLTVT.

The J gene is TRBJ2-2, the V gene TRBV12-3 or TRBV12-4, with 7 bases aligning to TRBD1. The CDR3 covers 16 residues. V dropped 5 bases and J dropped 3; count of bases not matched to a gene: 9. The CDR3 loop reads CASSHSGTVDTGELFF. CDR3 DNA sequence: TGTGCCAGCAGTCACTCCGGGACAGTGGACACCGGGGAGCTGTTTTTT.

This clonotype appeared a few times. This sequence joins TRBV7-8 and TRBJ1-1; D possibly corresponds to TRBD1 (6 bases). This CDR3 comprises 15 residues. The V gene lost 5 bases and the J gene lost 0 bases, with 13 bases spanning the gap. Per the germline V gene, CDR1 is SGHVS and CDR2 is FQNEAQ. In DNA, the CDR3 is TGTGCCAGCAGCCCGGCAGGGGATTTGAACACTGAAGCTTTCTTT. Translating gives CASSPAGDLNTEAFF.

This chain joins TRBV9 and TRBJ2-7; the match to TRBD1 covers 11 bases. J gave up 4 bases and V 0 bases, and 3 bases lay outside the gene matches. This CDR3 comprises 15 residues. CDR1 is SGDLS and CDR2 is YYNGEE in the germline V gene. The CDR3 spells CASSVAGTGGYEQYF. CDR3 DNA: TGTGCCAGCAGCGTAGCCGGGACAGGGGGTTACGAGCAGTACTTC.

This CDR3 reads CATSRKTGALVETQYF. In nucleotides, the CDR3 is TGTGCCACCAGCAGAAAAACAGGGGCCCTGGTAGAGACCCAGTACTTC. This chain joins TRBV15 and TRBJ2-5; 7 nucleotides line up with TRBD1. V gave up 2 bases and J gave up 4 bases; unmatched junction bases: 10. Germline V CDR1 and CDR2: LNHNV, YYDKDF (reference sequence). The CDR3 length is 16 residues.

This rearrangement joins TRBV19 to TRBJ2-7; a possible D gene is TRBD1 (5 bases). V lost 3 bases, J lost 4 bases, and 10 bases lay in between. The CDR3 extends over 13 amino acids. Germline V gene sequence: CDR1 LNHDA, CDR2 SQIVND (reference sequence). The CDR3 DNA reads as TGTGCCAGTAGTATGGTAGGGGCATACGAGCAGTACTTC. It translates to CASSMVGAYEQYF.

In this sample, this clonotype turned up a few times. The CDR3 loop is CASNPWGDRAYNEQFF. Here the CDR3 DNA reads TGTGCCAGCAACCCGTGGGGGGACCGAGCCTACAATGAGCAGTTCTTC. The gene calls are TRBV12-3 or TRBV12-4 and TRBJ2-1; D is possibly TRBD2 (6 bases). This CDR3 region has 16 residues. Trimming cost V 7 bases and J 2 bases, with 18 bases left between them.

J is TRBJ1-2 and V is TRBV12-3 or TRBV12-4, with D hard to call. The CDR3 has 13 residues. Deletions cut 7 bases from V and 6 bases from J, with 15 bases between. CDR3 residues: CASTRGRVDGYTF. The CDR3 DNA reads TGTGCCAGCACCCGCGGGCGGGTAGATGGCTACACCTTC.

In nucleotides, the CDR3 is TGTGCCAGCACCGACGGACTACTAGCAGAGGCCACCGGGGAGCTGTTTTTT. Encoded protein: CASTDGLLAEATGELFF. The rearrangement links TRBV7-9 to TRBJ2-2; D is perhaps TRBD2 (6 bases). This CDR3 is 17 amino acids long. Germline lookup yields CDR1 SEHNR and CDR2 FQNEAQ (reference sequence). Trimming pared 7 bases from V and 4 bases from J, leaving 22 bases between.

The chain links TRBV4-1 to TRBJ2-3; perhaps TRBD2 as D (6 bases). There are 17 residues in the CDR3. V was clipped by 3 bases and J by 0 bases, with 16 bases between them. The germline V gene encodes CDR1 MGHRA and CDR2 YSYEKL. CDR3 sequence: CASSQDYSGTSTDTQYF. CDR3 nucleotide sequence: TGCGCCAGCAGCCAGGACTATAGCGGCACTAGCACAGATACGCAGTATTTT.

The chain recombines TRBV7-9 with TRBJ2-2, with a weak D call TRBD2 (6 bases). The ends were cut back, 5 bases at V and 5 bases at J, with 15 bases in the middle. CDR3 size: 15 residues. The germline CDR1 and CDR2 sequences are SEHNR and FQNEAQ (reference sequence). CDR3 residues: CASSPQLGGTGELFF. The DNA of the CDR3 is TGTGCCAGCAGCCCCCAGCTCGGGGGAACCGGGGAGCTGTTTTTT.

V gene TRBV5-6 combines with J gene TRBJ2-7, with TRBD2 as a possible D gene (5 bases). Germline V gene data show CDR1 as SGHDT and CDR2 as YYEEEE. V gave up 8 bases and J gave up 0 bases, with 15 bases separating them. The CDR3 sequence is 14 residues long. The CDR3 region has the DNA TGTGCCAGGAGCGGCGGGCAGTTCTCCTACGAGCAGTACTTC. It yields the protein CARSGGQFSYEQYF.

CDR3 sequence (DNA): TGTGCCAGCAGTGCGGACCGCTACAATGAGCAGTTCTTC. This translates into CASSADRYNEQFF. This chain uses TRBV6-4 with TRBJ2-1; the D is unclear. The CDR3 covers 13 residues. Trimming took off 4 bases at V and 3 bases at J, with 7 bases between the two ends. From germline, CDR1 is MRHNA and CDR2 SNTAGT.

This clonotype occurred a few times. The chain uses TRBV6-1 and TRBJ2-3; TRBD2 matches at 8 bases. V lost 6 bases, J lost 6 bases, and 8 bases stayed unmatched. The CDR3 spans 14 residues. From germline, CDR1 is MNHNS and CDR2 SASEGT. This CDR3 is CASSGGADWDTQYF. The CDR3 bases are TGTGCCAGCAGCGGGGGGGCCGATTGGGATACGCAGTATTTT.

This clonotype has more than one count but fewer than ten. This chain links TRBV2 with TRBJ2-7; D gene uncertain. The germline V and J ends were trimmed by 3 bases and 4 bases, with 4 bases remaining between them. Germline V gene sequence: CDR1 SNHLY, CDR2 FYNNEI. The CDR3 totals 11 residues. The CDR3: CASSDEYEQYF. The CDR3 coding sequence is TGTGCCAGCAGTGATGAGTACGAGCAGTACTTC.

The chain has TRBV27 and TRBJ2-7, with a weak D call TRBD2 (7 bases). The V end lost 4 bases, the J end lost 2 bases, and 15 bases lay between the germline ends. CDR3 length equals 15 residues. CDR1 is MNHEY, CDR2 SMNVEV, per germline (reference sequence). CDR3 sequence: CASSWGGGGAYEQYF. For the CDR3, the DNA is TGTGCCAGCAGTTGGGGGGGGGGCGGTGCCTACGAGCAGTACTTC.

V and J are TRBV7-9 and TRBJ2-2; TRBD1 aligns across 7 bases. V shed 4 bases, J shed 7 bases, and the junction held 6 bases outside the gene matches. The CDR3 runs 14 residues. Germline CDR1 SEHNR, CDR2 FQNEAQ (reference sequence). In DNA form, the CDR3 reads TGTGCCAGCAGCTCCCCCCAGGGGGTCGGGGAGCTGTTTTTT. Its translation is CASSSPQGVGELFF.

This chain uses TRBV11-2 with TRBJ2-3; D uncertain. This CDR3 contains 13 residues. In germline, CDR1 is SGHAT, CDR2 FQNNGV. V dropped 0 bases and J dropped 11 bases, with 12 bases sitting between them. CDR3 protein: CASSLDLSSLQYF. The CDR3 region has the DNA TGTGCCAGCAGCTTAGATCTTTCTAGTTTGCAGTATTTT.

V gene TRBV7-2 combines with J gene TRBJ2-2, with no clear D. Germline lookup yields CDR1 SGHTA and CDR2 FQGNSA. This CDR3 contains 14 residues. The ends were cut back, 2 bases at V and 8 bases at J, with 12 bases in the middle. The CDR3 is CASSLNSLEGELFF. The CDR3 DNA follows: TGTGCCAGCAGCTTAAACAGTCTAGAAGGGGAGCTGTTTTTT.

The gene calls are TRBV7-8 and TRBJ2-2; D unclear. With 0 bases removed from V and 3 bases from J, the gap between germline ends came to 11 bases. Germline-derived CDR1 and CDR2 are SGHVS and FQNEAQ. CDR3 length: 16 amino acids. CDR3 region: CASSLASPVYTGELFF. The DNA for the CDR3 is TGTGCCAGCAGCTTAGCGTCGCCCGTCTACACCGGGGAGCTGTTTTTT.

The chain uses TRBV20-1 and TRBJ1-4; D might be TRBD1 (6 bases). The ends were cut back, 6 bases at V and 5 bases at J, with 19 bases in the middle. This CDR3 region has 15 residues. CDR1 DFQATT and CDR2 SNEGSKA come from the germline V gene (reference sequence). The CDR3 nucleotides read TGCAGTGCCCTCAAGGGGGGACTTATCAATGAAAAACTGTTTTTT. Its translation is CSALKGGLINEKLFF.

The chain uses TRBV10-3 and TRBJ2-3; 12 bases line up with TRBD2. The germline CDR1 and CDR2 sequences are ENHRY and SYGVKD. Germline trimming cut 6 bases from V and 5 bases from J; bases unmatched to any gene: 9. This CDR3 contains 16 residues. The CDR3 sequence: CAISVLVTSGGDTQYF. The DNA for the CDR3 is TGTGCCATCAGCGTCCTGGTGACTAGCGGGGGAGATACGCAGTATTTT.

The chain carries TRBV7-9 and TRBJ2-2, with a weak D call TRBD1 (6 bases). Trimming left V 8 bases short and J 0 bases short, with 13 bases between. The CDR3 is 15 amino acids. Germline CDR1 SEHNR, CDR2 FQNEAQ (reference sequence). Here the CDR3 reads CASEGENANTGELFF. In nucleotides, the CDR3 is TGTGCCAGCGAGGGGGAAAACGCGAACACCGGGGAGCTGTTTTTT.

The chain uses TRBV4-1 and TRBJ1-4; D unclear. The length of the CDR3 is 13 residues. Germline loops: CDR1 MGHRA, CDR2 YSYEKL. V shed 0 bases and J shed 15 bases, with 14 bases lying between them. CDR3 amino acids: CASSQDGSRRVFF. As DNA, the CDR3 is TGCGCCAGCAGCCAAGATGGGTCGCGAAGGGTGTTTTTT.

This clonotype was picked up a small number of times. This chain uses TRBV6-7 with TRBJ2-1; D uncertain. TRBV6-7 carries the ORF label, with uncertain function. V was trimmed by 6 bases and J by 7 bases, leaving 7 bases between them. The CDR3 spans 11 residues. In DNA, the CDR3 is TGTGCCAGCAGGTCGGGTAATGAGCAGTTCTTC. This translates into CASRSGNEQFF.

The chain carries TRBV9 and TRBJ2-1, with D possibly matching TRBD1 (7 bases). Germline CDR1 reads SGDLS; CDR2 reads YYNGEE. Trimming took 3 bases from V and 6 from J, leaving 16 bases between them. The CDR3 consists of 15 residues. CDR3 sequence reads: CASSEGAGTTNEQFF. CDR3 bases: TGTGCCAGCAGCGAGGGGGCGGGGACAACCAATGAGCAGTTCTTC.

This clonotype was picked up a small number of times. The chain is built from TRBV4-1 and TRBJ2-7; the D gene is possibly TRBD2 (6 bases). Germline V gene sequence: CDR1 MGHRA, CDR2 YSYEKL. V was trimmed by 1 base and J by 0 bases, leaving 10 bases between them. The CDR3 totals 15 residues. The CDR3 DNA is TGCGCCAGCAGCCAAGTAGCGGACTCCTCCTACGAGCAGTACTTC. This gives the protein CASSQVADSSYEQYF.

The rearrangement links TRBV4-1 to TRBJ2-5; 9 bases match TRBD2. Germline loops: CDR1 MGHRA, CDR2 YSYEKL. This CDR3 is 18 amino acids long. J lost 9 bases, V lost 0 bases, and 17 bases had no gene match. DNA of the CDR3: TGCGCCAGCAGCCAAGATCCTAGACTAGCGGACGTCGTTGTGTCCCAGTACTTC. Amino acid sequence: CASSQDPRLADVVVSQYF.

The chain couples TRBV29-1 to TRBJ2-3; 8 bases are a match to TRBD1. V lost 5 bases to trimming and J lost 4 bases; unmatched junction nucleotides: 8. The CDR3 spans 14 residues. Germline CDR1 SQVTM, CDR2 ANQGSEA. The CDR3 protein is CSVPWDRQADTQYF. As DNA, the CDR3 is TGCAGCGTTCCCTGGGACAGGCAAGCAGATACGCAGTATTTT.

This clonotype was seen only a few times. The V and J genes are TRBV29-1 and TRBJ2-5, with 7 bases fitting TRBD2. Germline assignment: CDR1 SQVTM and CDR2 ANQGSEA. This CDR3 is 16 amino acids long. Germline trimming cut 1 base from V and 4 bases from J; bases unmatched to any gene: 12. CDR3 protein: CSVEGSTSFLAETQYF. CDR3 bases: TGCAGCGTTGAAGGCTCGACTAGCTTTCTAGCAGAGACCCAGTACTTC.